A selection of T cell receptor beta chains follows, all from one sample in a study of radiotherapy plus CTLA-4 blockade in lung cancer. The data were produced by immunoSEQ multiplex PCR, yet TCRdb's version contains in-frame clones alone and is incomplete. This sample has some 51,000 clones; 70% to 80% occur once, and the top ten carry roughly 8.5%. Specimen: peripheral blood, collected from a patient treated with radiotherapy plus ipilimumab. These receptors were obtained from a human donor with non-small cell lung cancer who had a complete response to radiotherapy plus ipilimumab. Both conserved end residues are part of each CDR3. D genes are given only for firm matches. Rows may omit the clone size; those that give it use once, few, many or a size class.

d_gene | len | j_gene | abundance | v_gene | CDR3nt | CDR3aa
. | 14 | TRBJ1-1 | . | TRBV4-1 | TGCGCCAGCAGCAAGACAGTCATGAACACTGAAGCTTTCTTT | CASSKTVMNTEAFF
. | 14 | TRBJ2-7 | . | TRBV7-9 | TGTGCCGGGGGGCAGACAGGGAAAGCTTACGAGCAGTACTTC | CAGGQTGKAYEQYF
. | 15 | TRBJ2-6 | . | TRBV10-3 | TGTGCCATCAGTGACAGAACTGGGCGGGCCAACGTCCTGACTTTC | CAISDRTGRANVLTF
TRBD2 | 15 | TRBJ2-1 | . | TRBV14 | TGTGCCAGCAGGGGGACTAGCGGGGGGAACAATGAGCAGTTCTTC | CASRGTSGGNNEQFF
TRBD1 | 15 | TRBJ1-1 | . | TRBV10-3 | TGTGCCATCAGTGTGGGGACAGGGCGGAACACTGAAGCTTTCTTT | CAISVGTGRNTEAFF
TRBD1 | 16 | TRBJ2-7 | . | TRBV19 | TGTGCCAGTAGTTCGCCGGGACAGGGGTTTTCCTACGAGCAGTACTTC | CASSSPGQGFSYEQYF
TRBD1 | 15 | TRBJ2-5 | . | TRBV7-9 | TGTGCCAGCAGCTCAGGACAGGTGTACCAAGAGACCCAGTACTTC | CASSSGQVYQETQYF
. | 14 | TRBJ2-7 | . | TRBV30 | TGTGCCTGGAACGGGGGGCCGGCCAACTACGAGCAGTACTTC | CAWNGGPANYEQYF
TRBD1 | 15 | TRBJ1-2 | . | TRBV4-1 | TGCGCCAGCAGCCAGGCCAACAGGGGGCTCTTCGGCTACACCTTC | CASSQANRGLFGYTF
TRBD1 | 16 | TRBJ1-5 | . | TRBV4-1 | TGCGCCAGCAGCCAAGACCTGGACAGGCAAACGCAGCCCCAGCATTTT | CASSQDLDRQTQPQHF
. | 14 | TRBJ2-3 | . | TRBV10-1 | TGCGCCAGCAGTGAGGGCTTCTCCACAGATACGCAGTATTTT | CASSEGFSTDTQYF
. | 14 | TRBJ1-1 | . | TRBV7-9 | TGTGCCAGTAGGACAGAGACTCTACCGAATGAAGCTTTCTTT | CASRTETLPNEAFF
. | 11 | TRBJ1-3 | . | TRBV10-3 | TGTGCCATCACGGGAGGAAACACCATATATTTT | CAITGGNTIYF
TRBD1 | 16 | TRBJ1-4 | . | TRBV4-3 | TGCGCCAGCAGCCAAGATAGGGGGACAGTTAATGAAAAACTGTTTTTT | CASSQDRGTVNEKLFF
. | 15 | TRBJ1-2 | once | TRBV2 | TGTGCCACCGCCCCGGCGGGGGCCCCTCTCTATGGCTACACCTTC | CATAPAGAPLYGYTF
. | 14 | TRBJ1-1 | . | TRBV6-6 | TGTGCCAGCAGTTACTCTTCAGTTGGCACTGAAGCTTTCTTT | CASSYSSVGTEAFF
TRBD2 | 13 | TRBJ2-5 | . | TRBV4-3 | TGCGCCAGCAGCCATACTAGCGAAGAGACCCAGTACTTC | CASSHTSEETQYF
TRBD1 | 17 | TRBJ1-4 | . | TRBV18 | TGTGCCAGCTCACCTAGAGTGGCGACAGGGACTAATGAAAAACTGTTTTTT | CASSPRVATGTNEKLFF
. | 14 | TRBJ1-2 | . | TRBV11-2 | TGTGCCAGCAGCTCCCCAGGGACTCCCTATGGCTACACCTTC | CASSSPGTPYGYTF
. | 14 | TRBJ2-7 | . | TRBV4-1 | TGCGCCAGCAGTCTAAACCCGAGCTCCTACGAGCAGTACTTC | CASSLNPSSYEQYF
TRBD2 | 16 | TRBJ2-1 | . | TRBV7-9 | TGTGCTCCCCCGGGACTAGCGGCCGTAGGGGGAAATGAGCAGTTCTTC | CAPPGLAAVGGNEQFF
. | 14 | TRBJ2-7 | . | TRBV9 | TGTGCCAGCAGCGGCGGACAGAACTCCTACGAGCAGTACTTC | CASSGGQNSYEQYF
. | 13 | TRBJ2-3 | . | TRBV19 | TGTGCCAGTAGTATAGGAAGACTAGGTTCGCAGTATTTT | CASSIGRLGSQYF
TRBD2 | 15 | TRBJ2-1 | . | TRBV10-3 | TGTGCCATCAGTGGCGACGGGAGGGCCTTGGATGAGCAGTTCTTC | CAISGDGRALDEQFF
TRBD1 | 14 | TRBJ1-6 | few | TRBV6-5 | TGTGCCAGCAGCCACGACAGGGAAAATTCACCCCTCCACTTT | CASSHDRENSPLHF
. | 18 | TRBJ2-2 | . | TRBV5-8 | TGTGCCAGCAGCTTTTGGGTGGATAGCGCTCCGAACACCGGGGAGCTGTTTTTT | CASSFWVDSAPNTGELFF
TRBD1 | 14 | TRBJ1-2 | . | TRBV7-2 | TGTGCCAGCAGCTCGGGACAGGCTAACTATGGCTACACCTTC | CASSSGQANYGYTF
TRBD2 | 15 | TRBJ2-1 | . | TRBV6-1 | TGTGCCAGCAGTGAGTGGGGGAGGGGTTCGGGTGAGCAGTTCTTC | CASSEWGRGSGEQFF
. | 16 | TRBJ1-1 | . | TRBV7-2 | TGTGCCAGCAGCCCTTCCTCCGGGGGGGCGAGCGGGCGAGCTTTCTTT | CASSPSSGGASGRAFF
. | 14 | TRBJ1-6 | . | TRBV6-5 | TGTGCCAGCAGTTACGGCCAGGGTAATTCCCCCCTCCACTTT | CASSYGQGNSPLHF
. | 9 | TRBJ1-2 | many | TRBV29-1 | TGCAGCGTTGACAAAGGCTACACCTTC | CSVDKGYTF
. | 12 | TRBJ1-1 | medium-sized | TRBV29-1 | TGCAGCGTACAGGGTTCGAACACTGAAGCTTTCTTT | CSVQGSNTEAFF
. | 17 | TRBJ2-6 | . | TRBV4-3 | TGCGCCAGCAGCCAAGAGCGAGGGGGCTCTGGGGCCAACGTCCTGACTTTC | CASSQERGGSGANVLTF
. | 16 | TRBJ2-1 | . | TRBV9 | TGTGCCAGCAGCGTTGGAGGGACCAGCTCCTACAATGAGCAGTTCTTC | CASSVGGTSSYNEQFF
. | 16 | TRBJ1-1 | . | TRBV4-3 | TGCGCCAGCAGCCCCGCGATCCCCCCGACAGCCAGCGAAGCTTTCTTT | CASSPAIPPTASEAFF
TRBD2 | 14 | TRBJ2-5 | . | TRBV7-8 | TGTGCCAGCAGCACCGGACTAGCCGGGGTGACCCAGTACTTC | CASSTGLAGVTQYF
. | 13 | TRBJ1-1 | . | TRBV2 | TGTGCCAGCAATAGGGGTAAGGGCACTGAAGCTTTCTTT | CASNRGKGTEAFF
TRBD1 | 19 | TRBJ2-2 | . | TRBV7-2 | TGTGCCAGCAGCTTCTTCGCAGGGGGACCCGATGAGTTATCCGGGGAGCTGTTTTTT | CASSFFAGGPDELSGELFF
. | 12 | TRBJ2-7 | . | TRBV9 | TGTGCCAGCAGCGCCACAGGGTACGAGCAGTACTTC | CASSATGYEQYF
TRBD1 | 15 | TRBJ2-2 | . | TRBV5-5 | TGTGCCAGCAGCCTGGGACAGCCATTCACCGGGGAGCTGTTTTTT | CASSLGQPFTGELFF
TRBD2 | 16 | TRBJ2-2 | . | TRBV7-8 | TGTGCCAGCAGCTTAGCTAGCGGGGCGAACACCGGGGAGCTGTTTTTT | CASSLASGANTGELFF
. | 14 | TRBJ2-1 | . | TRBV27 | TGTGCCAGCAGTTTATGGGGCCCTCTAGAGGAGCAGTTCTTC | CASSLWGPLEEQFF
. | 14 | TRBJ1-2 | . | TRBV28 | TGTGCCAGCACCATCAGGGGTGAAAACTATGGCTACACCTTC | CASTIRGENYGYTF
. | 12 | TRBJ1-2 | . | TRBV5-1 | TGCGCCAGCAGCTTGGACTTAATTGGCTACACCTTC | CASSLDLIGYTF
. | 13 | TRBJ1-5 | . | TRBV18 | TGTGCCAGCTCCGAGAGGGGAGGTCAGCCCCAGCATTTT | CASSERGGQPQHF
. | 15 | TRBJ2-3 | . | TRBV5-5 | TGTGCCAGCAGCTTCTCGGGAGTTCCCACAGATACGCAGTATTTT | CASSFSGVPTDTQYF
TRBD2 | 14 | TRBJ2-1 | . | TRBV11-2 | TGTGCCAGCAGCCCCGGACTAGCGAGCCTCGAGCAGTTCTTC | CASSPGLASLEQFF
TRBD1 | 16 | TRBJ2-1 | few | TRBV6-6 | TGTGCCAGCAGTTACTCGGACAGGGGCGACTACAATGAGCAGTTCTTC | CASSYSDRGDYNEQFF